The subject of this entry is one TCR beta chain. Its antigen is still unknown. A marrow graft followed busulfan-fludarabine conditioning, with cyclophosphamide on days +3 and +4. Profiling relied on immunoSEQ multiplex PCR, and the TCRdb table lists in-frame clones only, not all of them. Among thousands of clones, over 65% were seen once, and the ten largest hold roughly 36%. From germline, CDR1 is SGHRS and CDR2 YFSETQ. Trimming removed 0 bases from V and 5 bases from J; junction bases left unmatched: 9. The CDR3 covers 16 residues. These data belong to a study of T cells after posttransplantation cyclophosphamide. Overall study findings and caveats: TRB clonality was highly associated with recipient CMV seropositivity and reactivation. Blood and skin or GI T cell repertoires showed limited TRB overlap.

The chain couples TRBV5-1 to TRBJ2-7, with 9 bases aligning to TRBD2. This sequence originates from a female patient between 50 and 60 years old who received an allogeneic stem cell transplant from a related donor, was CMV-positive, and had no GVHD. The T cells may partly be graft donor cells. The sequences come from PBMCs, collected after allogeneic stem cell transplant with posttransplant cyclophosphamide. The CDR3 spells CASSLVAGGLFDEQYF. For the CDR3, the DNA is TGCGCCAGCAGCTTGGTTGCGGGGGGGCTTTTCGACGAGCAGTACTTC.